This T cell receptor (beta chain) was captured in a study of breast tumors, draining lymph nodes, adjacent tissues. Findings and caveats of the study: Tumors had less TCR diversity than lymph nodes, more than nontumor tissue. Tumor T cell lymph node origin was a supported hypothesis, not proven.

TCRdb recomputed calls from the multiplex PCR reads with MiXCR, one row per CDR3 protein. This sample yields 20,000 to 25,000 distinct CDR3 sequences, of which about 50% are seen a single time; roughly 7.4% belongs to the top ten. CDR3 length equals 14 residues. CDR1 and CDR2 from the germline V gene are LNHNV and YYDKDF (reference sequence). Losses at the gene ends were 6 bases for V and 7 bases for J; bases not matched to a gene: 9. This clonotype was counted many times. Its antigen is undetermined. Since a much larger clone is just one base distant, this may be a read error. V is TRBV15 and J is TRBJ2-7; 10 bases agree with TRBD2. The sample taken for sequencing was breast tumor tissue. This receptor was obtained from a female donor with breast cancer. Some clones in this sample may be carry-over from other donors' samples. The CDR3 protein is CATRKRGGTGEQYF. In DNA, the CDR3 is TGTGCCACCAGGAAGCGGGGGGGCACGGGGGAGCAGTACTTC.